The clone carrying this T cell receptor (beta chain) was counted many times. Time point in this sample: sample taken at primary tumor resection. V lost 1 base and J 6 bases, leaving 17 bases between the germline ends. CDR3 length: 15 residues. Germline assignment: CDR1 SQVTM and CDR2 ANQGSEA. TCRdb called the 5' RACE reads again in MiXCR, with one record for every CDR3 protein. Of 40,000 to 55,000 distinct CDR3 sequences listed, under 7.5% are singletons. The sample originates from a study of spatial heterogeneity in lung cancer. The chain has TRBV29-1 and TRBJ2-3; perhaps TRBD2 as D (6 bases). This TCR was sampled from a female donor with early-stage non-small cell lung cancer. Sequenced material: PBMCs, taken at surgery. The DNA for the CDR3 is TGCAGCGTTGAAGGTGGCACGGGGGACGACGATACGCAGTATTTT. Residues: CSVEGGTGDDDTQYF.